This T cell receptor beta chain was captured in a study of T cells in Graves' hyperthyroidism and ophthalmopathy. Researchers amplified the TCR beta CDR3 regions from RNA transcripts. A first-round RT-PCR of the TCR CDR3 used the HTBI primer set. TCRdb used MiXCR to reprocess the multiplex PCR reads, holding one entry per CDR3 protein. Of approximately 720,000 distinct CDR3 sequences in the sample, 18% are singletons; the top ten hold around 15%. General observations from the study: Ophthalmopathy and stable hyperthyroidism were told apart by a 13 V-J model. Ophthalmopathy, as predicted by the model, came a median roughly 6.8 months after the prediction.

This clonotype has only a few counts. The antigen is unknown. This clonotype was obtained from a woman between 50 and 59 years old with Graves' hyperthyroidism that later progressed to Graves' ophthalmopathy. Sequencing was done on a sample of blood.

The CDR3 DNA sequence: TGTGCCAGCAGTTTATCGGCGTTAGGGAATGGCTACACCTTC. Protein product: CASSLSALGNGYTF. The chain carries TRBV27 and TRBJ1-2; D remains ambiguous. Trimming removed 0 bases from V and 6 bases from J, with 11 bases in between. The CDR3 has 14 residues. CDR1 is MNHEY and CDR2 is SMNVEV in the germline V gene (reference sequence).